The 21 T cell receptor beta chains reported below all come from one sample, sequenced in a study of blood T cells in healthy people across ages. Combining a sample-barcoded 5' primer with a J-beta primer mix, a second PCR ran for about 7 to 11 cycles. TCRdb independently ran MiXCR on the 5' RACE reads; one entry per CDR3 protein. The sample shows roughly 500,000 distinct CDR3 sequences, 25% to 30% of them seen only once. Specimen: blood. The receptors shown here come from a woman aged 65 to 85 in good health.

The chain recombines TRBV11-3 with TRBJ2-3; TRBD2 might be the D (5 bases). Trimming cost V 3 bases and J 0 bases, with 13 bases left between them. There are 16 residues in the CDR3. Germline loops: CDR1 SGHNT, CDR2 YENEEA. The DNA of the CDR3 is TGTGCCAGCAGCTTTGGGAGCCTAGGAAGCACAGATACGCAGTATTTT. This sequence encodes CASSFGSLGSTDTQYF. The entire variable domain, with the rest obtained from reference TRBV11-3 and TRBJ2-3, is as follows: EAGVVQSPRYKIIEKKQPVAFWCNPISGHNTLYWYLQNLGQGPELLIRYENEEAVDDSQLPKDRFSAERLKGVDSTLKIQPAELGDSAVYLCASSFGSLGSTDTQYFGPGTRLTVL.

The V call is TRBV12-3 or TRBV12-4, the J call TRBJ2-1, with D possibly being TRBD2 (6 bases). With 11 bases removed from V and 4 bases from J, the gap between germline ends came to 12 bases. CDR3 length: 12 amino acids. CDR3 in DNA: TGTGCCGCTGGCGGGGAGTACAATGAGCAGTTCTTC. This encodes CAAGGEYNEQFF.

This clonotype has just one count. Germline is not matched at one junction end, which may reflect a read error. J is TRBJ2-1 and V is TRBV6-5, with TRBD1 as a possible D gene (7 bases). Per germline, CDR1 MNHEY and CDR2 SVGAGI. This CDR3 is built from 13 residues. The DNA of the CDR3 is TGTGCCAGCCTTCAGGGGGGTCACAATGAGCACTTCTTC. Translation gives CASLQGGHNEHFF.

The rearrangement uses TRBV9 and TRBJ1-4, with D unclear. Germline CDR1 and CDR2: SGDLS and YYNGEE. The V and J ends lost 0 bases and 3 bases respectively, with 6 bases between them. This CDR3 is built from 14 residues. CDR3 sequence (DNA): TGTGCCAGCAGCGTAGGCAGCCCTAATGAAAAACTGTTTTTT. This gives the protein CASSVGSPNEKLFF.

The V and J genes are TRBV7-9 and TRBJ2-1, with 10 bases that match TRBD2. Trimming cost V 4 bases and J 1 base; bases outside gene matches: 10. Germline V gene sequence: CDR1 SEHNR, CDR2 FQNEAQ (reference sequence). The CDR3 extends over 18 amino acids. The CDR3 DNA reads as TGTGCCAGCAGCTCATCTAGCGGGGGTTTCCTATCCTACAATGAGCAGTTCTTC. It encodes CASSSSSGGFLSYNEQFF.

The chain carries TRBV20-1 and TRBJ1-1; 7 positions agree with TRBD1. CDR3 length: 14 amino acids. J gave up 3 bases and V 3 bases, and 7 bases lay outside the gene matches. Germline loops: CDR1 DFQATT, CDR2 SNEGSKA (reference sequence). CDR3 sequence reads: CSARKGQTYTEAFF. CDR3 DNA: TGCAGTGCTAGGAAGGGACAGACCTACACTGAAGCTTTCTTT.

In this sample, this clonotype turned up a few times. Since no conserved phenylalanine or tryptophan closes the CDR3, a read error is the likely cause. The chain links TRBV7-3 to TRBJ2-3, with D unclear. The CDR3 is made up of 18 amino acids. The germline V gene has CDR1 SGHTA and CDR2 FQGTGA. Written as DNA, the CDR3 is TGTGCCAGCAGCTTAGTTGGGTCTTCAAGAACACACACAGATACACAGTATCTT. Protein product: CASSLVGSSRTHTDTQYL.

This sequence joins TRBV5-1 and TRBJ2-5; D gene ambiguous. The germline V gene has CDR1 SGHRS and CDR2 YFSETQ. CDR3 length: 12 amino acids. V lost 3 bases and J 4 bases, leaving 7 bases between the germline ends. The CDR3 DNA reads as TGCGCCAGCAGCTCTAACGCAGAGACCCAGTACTTC. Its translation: CASSSNAETQYF.

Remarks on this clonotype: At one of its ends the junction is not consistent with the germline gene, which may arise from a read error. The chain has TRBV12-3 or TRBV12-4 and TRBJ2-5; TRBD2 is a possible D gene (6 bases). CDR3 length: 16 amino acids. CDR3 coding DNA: TGTGCCAGCAGCCGCGGCGGGGTGGTAGGTTCCGAGACCCGGTACTTC. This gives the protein CASSRGGVVGSETRYF.

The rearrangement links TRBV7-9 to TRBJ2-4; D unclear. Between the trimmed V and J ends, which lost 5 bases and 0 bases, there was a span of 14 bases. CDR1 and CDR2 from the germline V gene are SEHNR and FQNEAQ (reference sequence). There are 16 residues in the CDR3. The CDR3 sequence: CASSLDWDLAKNIQYF. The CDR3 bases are TGTGCCAGCAGCCTTGACTGGGATCTAGCCAAAAACATTCAGTACTTC.

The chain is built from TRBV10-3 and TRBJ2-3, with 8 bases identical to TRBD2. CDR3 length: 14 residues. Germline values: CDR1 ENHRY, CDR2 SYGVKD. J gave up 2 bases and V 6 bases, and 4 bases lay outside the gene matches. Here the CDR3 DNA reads TGTGCCATCAGGGAGACTAGCGTCACAGATACGCAGTATTTT. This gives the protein CAIRETSVTDTQYF.

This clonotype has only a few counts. The chain's CDR3 is CSPLRDSYEQYF. CDR3 nucleotide sequence: TGCAGTCCCCTGAGGGACTCCTACGAGCAGTACTTC. V usage is TRBV20-1 and J usage is TRBJ2-7; D is perhaps TRBD2 (5 bases). Germline CDR1 reads DFQATT; CDR2 reads SNEGSKA (reference sequence). This CDR3 is 12 amino acids long. Trimming removed 8 bases at V and 0 bases at J, with 11 bases between.

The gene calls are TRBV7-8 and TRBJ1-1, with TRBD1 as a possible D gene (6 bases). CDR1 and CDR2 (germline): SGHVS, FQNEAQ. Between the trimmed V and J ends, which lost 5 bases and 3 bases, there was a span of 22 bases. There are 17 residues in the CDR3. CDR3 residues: CASSPQGLLNVDTEAFF. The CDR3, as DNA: TGTGCCAGCAGCCCACAGGGTCTTCTTAACGTTGACACTGAAGCTTTCTTT.

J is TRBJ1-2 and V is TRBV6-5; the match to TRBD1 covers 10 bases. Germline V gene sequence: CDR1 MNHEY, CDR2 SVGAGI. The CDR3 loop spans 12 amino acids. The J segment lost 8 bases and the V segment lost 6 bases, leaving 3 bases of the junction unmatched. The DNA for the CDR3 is TGTGCCAGCAGAGGACAGGGGGGCGGCTACACCTTC. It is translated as CASRGQGGGYTF.

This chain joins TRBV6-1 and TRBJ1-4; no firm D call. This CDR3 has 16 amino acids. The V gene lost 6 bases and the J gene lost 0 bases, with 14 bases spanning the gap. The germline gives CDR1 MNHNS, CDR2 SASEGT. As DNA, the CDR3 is TGTGCCAGCAGAAGAGCACAATCAGCAACTAATGAAAAACTGTTTTTT. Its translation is CASRRAQSATNEKLFF.

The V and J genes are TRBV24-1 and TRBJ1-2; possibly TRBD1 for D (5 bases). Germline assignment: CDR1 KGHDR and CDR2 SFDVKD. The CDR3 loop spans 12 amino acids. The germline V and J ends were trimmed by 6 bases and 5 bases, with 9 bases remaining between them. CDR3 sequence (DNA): TGTGCCACCAGTAGAAAGGGGTATGGCTACACCTTC. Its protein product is CATSRKGYGYTF.

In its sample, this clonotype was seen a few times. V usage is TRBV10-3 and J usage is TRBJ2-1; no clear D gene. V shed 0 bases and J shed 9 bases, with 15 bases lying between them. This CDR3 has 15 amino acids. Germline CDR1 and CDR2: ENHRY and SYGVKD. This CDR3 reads CAISESGLAGGEQFF. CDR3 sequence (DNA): TGTGCCATCAGTGAGTCCGGCCTCGCAGGCGGTGAGCAGTTCTTC.

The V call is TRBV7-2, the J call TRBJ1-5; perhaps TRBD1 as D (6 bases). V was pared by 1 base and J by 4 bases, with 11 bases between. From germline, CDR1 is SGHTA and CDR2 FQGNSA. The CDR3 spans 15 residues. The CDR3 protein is CASSLVWRGNQPQHF. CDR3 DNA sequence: TGTGCCAGCAGCTTAGTATGGAGGGGGAATCAGCCCCAGCATTTT.

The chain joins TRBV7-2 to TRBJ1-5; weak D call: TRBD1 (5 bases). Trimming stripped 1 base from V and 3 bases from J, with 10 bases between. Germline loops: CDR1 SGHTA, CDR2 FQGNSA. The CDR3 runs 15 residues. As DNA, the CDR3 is TGTGCCAGCAGCTTAGTCGGGGGATACAATCAGCCCCAGCATTTT. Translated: CASSLVGGYNQPQHF.

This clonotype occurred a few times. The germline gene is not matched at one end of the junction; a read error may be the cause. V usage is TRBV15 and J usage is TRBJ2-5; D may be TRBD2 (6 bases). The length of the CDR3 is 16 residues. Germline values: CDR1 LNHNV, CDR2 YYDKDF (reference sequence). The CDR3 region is CATSSGGVLSYNEQLF. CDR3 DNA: TGTGCCACCAGCTCTGGCGGGGTTCTCTCCTACAATGAGCAGCTCTTC.

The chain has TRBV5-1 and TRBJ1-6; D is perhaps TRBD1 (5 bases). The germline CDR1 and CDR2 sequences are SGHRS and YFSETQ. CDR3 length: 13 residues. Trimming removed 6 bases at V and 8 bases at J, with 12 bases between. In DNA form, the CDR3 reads TGCGCCAGCACAGGGATGGGAGATTCACCCCTCCACTTT. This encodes CASTGMGDSPLHF.